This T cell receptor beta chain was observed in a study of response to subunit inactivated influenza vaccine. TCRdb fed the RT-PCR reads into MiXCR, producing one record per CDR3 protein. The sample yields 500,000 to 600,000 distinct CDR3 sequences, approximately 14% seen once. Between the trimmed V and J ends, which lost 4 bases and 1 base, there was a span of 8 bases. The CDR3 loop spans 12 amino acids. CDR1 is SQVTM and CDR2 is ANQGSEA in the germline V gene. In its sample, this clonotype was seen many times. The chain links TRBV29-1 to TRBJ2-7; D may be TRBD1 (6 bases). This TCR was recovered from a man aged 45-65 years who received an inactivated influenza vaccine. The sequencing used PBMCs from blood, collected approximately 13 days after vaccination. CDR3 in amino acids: CSVGQDSYEQYF. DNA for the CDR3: TGCAGCGTTGGACAGGATTCCTACGAGCAGTACTTC.